This T cell receptor (beta chain) came from a study of immune evolution from preneoplasia to lung adenocarcinoma. Repertoires were generated with immunoSEQ multiplex PCR, while TCRdb's copy carries only in-frame clones and drops some. This sample carries some 4,600 clones, about 90% of them seen once, and the ten largest clones take around 3.3%. The germline gives CDR1 MGHRA, CDR2 YSYEKL. This CDR3 region has 15 residues. V lost 3 bases to trimming and J lost 2 bases; unmatched junction nucleotides: 5. Comments on this clone: This CDR3 is also generated by other DNA sequences in the sample.

This chain uses TRBV4-1 with TRBJ2-7; 9 bases map to TRBD2. This TCR derives from a person aged 45 to 60 with lung adenocarcinoma. The sequencing input was FFPE invasive lung adenocarcinoma tissue. Here the CDR3 reads CASSQEGLAAYEQYF. As DNA, the CDR3 is TGCGCCAGCAGCCAGGAGGGACTAGCAGCCTACGAGCAGTACTTC.